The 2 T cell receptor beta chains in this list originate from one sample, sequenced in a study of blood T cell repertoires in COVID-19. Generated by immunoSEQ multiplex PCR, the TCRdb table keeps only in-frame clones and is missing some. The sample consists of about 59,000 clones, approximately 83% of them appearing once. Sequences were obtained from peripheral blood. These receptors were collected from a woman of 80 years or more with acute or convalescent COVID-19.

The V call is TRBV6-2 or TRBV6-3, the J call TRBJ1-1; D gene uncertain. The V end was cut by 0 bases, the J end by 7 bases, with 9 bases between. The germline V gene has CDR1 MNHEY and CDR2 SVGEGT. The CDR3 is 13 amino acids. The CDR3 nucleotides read TGTGCCAGCAGTTACTCGGTAGGACTTGAAGCTTTCTTT. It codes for CASSYSVGLEAFF.

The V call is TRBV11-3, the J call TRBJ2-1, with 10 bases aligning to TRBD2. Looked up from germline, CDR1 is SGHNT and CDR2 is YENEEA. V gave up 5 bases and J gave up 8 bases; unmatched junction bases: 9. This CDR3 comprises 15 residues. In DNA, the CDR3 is TGTGCCAGCAGCGGAGGATTAGCGGGGGGCGATGAGCAGTTCTTC. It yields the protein CASSGGLAGGDEQFF.